These T cell receptor beta chains were read from a single sample in a study of CXCR3-negative and CXCR3-positive naive CD8 T cells. TCRdb re-called the 5' RACE reads, yielding one record per CDR3 amino acid sequence without DNA. This table holds about 120,000 distinct CDR3 sequences. The specimen was naive CXCR3+ CD8+ T cells from blood. These receptors originate from a human donor in good health. Some clones in this sample may be carry-over from other donors' samples. Both conserved end residues are part of each CDR3.

v_call: TRBV27
j_call: TRBJ2-1
cdr3_aa: CASSKGDYIYNEQFF

v_call: TRBV7-3
j_call: TRBJ2-5
cdr3_aa: CASSNGGQETQYF

v_call: TRBV23-1
j_call: TRBJ2-1
cdr3_aa: CARARSRGDSYNEQFF

v_call: TRBV7-2
j_call: TRBJ2-7
cdr3_aa: CASSMGQVGEQYF

v_call: TRBV4-1
j_call: TRBJ2-7
cdr3_aa: CASSQTPGLAYEQYF

v_call: TRBV6-9
j_call: TRBJ1-2
cdr3_aa: CASSHTRDKVYGYTF

v_call: TRBV7-9
j_call: TRBJ2-5
cdr3_aa: CASSLARGLETQYF

v_call: TRBV12-3/TRBV12-4
j_call: TRBJ1-3
cdr3_aa: CASSPSKSGRGNTIYF

v_call: TRBV4-3
j_call: TRBJ1-4
cdr3_aa: CASSQGPLAANEKLFF

v_call: TRBV12-3/TRBV12-4
j_call: TRBJ2-2
cdr3_aa: CASSFTSGRAATGELFF

v_call: TRBV2
j_call: TRBJ2-7
cdr3_aa: CASKDRRLQYF

v_call: TRBV6-1
j_call: TRBJ1-1
cdr3_aa: CASSRGGTEAFF

v_call: TRBV5-6
j_call: TRBJ2-1
cdr3_aa: CASSLAGLASFEQFF

v_call: TRBV5-1
j_call: TRBJ1-5
cdr3_aa: CASSLGGASNQPQHF

v_call: TRBV19
j_call: TRBJ1-5
cdr3_aa: CASTVMTGGNQPQHF

v_call: TRBV6-2/TRBV6-3
j_call: TRBJ1-1
cdr3_aa: CASSYSDKNTEAFF

v_call: TRBV4-1
j_call: TRBJ2-3
cdr3_aa: CASSQGLTSIADMQYF

v_call: TRBV7-6
j_call: TRBJ2-3
cdr3_aa: CASSLVLDTDTQYF

v_call: TRBV19
j_call: TRBJ1-1
cdr3_aa: CATGRPNAEAFF

v_call: TRBV6-2/TRBV6-3
j_call: TRBJ2-7
cdr3_aa: CASSYAGGGDSYEQYF

v_call: TRBV5-6
j_call: TRBJ2-1
cdr3_aa: CASSLAVGGAYNEQFF

v_call: TRBV20-1
j_call: TRBJ1-5
cdr3_aa: CSAVPGHPGNQPQHF

v_call: TRBV6-2/TRBV6-3
j_call: TRBJ1-2
cdr3_aa: CASSEGGGYTF

v_call: TRBV20-1
j_call: TRBJ2-2
cdr3_aa: CSALDLAGGYTGELFF

v_call: TRBV28
j_call: TRBJ2-3
cdr3_aa: CASSSEEGITDTQYF

v_call: TRBV29-1
j_call: TRBJ2-7
cdr3_aa: CSVEVADRASYEQYF

v_call: TRBV30
j_call: TRBJ2-1
cdr3_aa: CAWSITVSNEQFF

v_call: TRBV28
j_call: TRBJ2-7
cdr3_aa: CASSFKAYEQYF

v_call: TRBV6-2/TRBV6-3
j_call: TRBJ2-1
cdr3_aa: CASSPLGGRQFF

v_call: TRBV5-1
j_call: TRBJ2-1
cdr3_aa: CASSTDRFYNEQSF

v_call: TRBV29-1
j_call: TRBJ2-5
cdr3_aa: CSVIRTGGAETQYF

v_call: TRBV12-3/TRBV12-4
j_call: TRBJ1-1
cdr3_aa: CASRQTVGTEAFF

v_call: TRBV29-1
j_call: TRBJ2-5
cdr3_aa: CSVPDRGRSETQYF

v_call: TRBV5-1
j_call: TRBJ2-3
cdr3_aa: CASSLEAGGTDTQYF

v_call: TRBV6-5
j_call: TRBJ2-2
cdr3_aa: CASSITNTGELFF

v_call: TRBV24-1
j_call: TRBJ2-1
cdr3_aa: CATSVSGRINEQFF

v_call: TRBV30
j_call: TRBJ2-1
cdr3_aa: CAWSHKLAGDYNEQLF

v_call: TRBV20-1
j_call: TRBJ2-7
cdr3_aa: CSATAPGLFRTYEQYF

v_call: TRBV6-2/TRBV6-3
j_call: TRBJ2-4
cdr3_aa: CVSSYGRGVAKNIQYF

v_call: TRBV14
j_call: TRBJ2-7
cdr3_aa: CASRRTDASYERYF

v_call: TRBV19
j_call: TRBJ2-7
cdr3_aa: CASSVGATGEQYF

v_call: TRBV7-3
j_call: TRBJ2-7
cdr3_aa: CASSRGGAYEQYF

v_call: TRBV20-1
j_call: TRBJ1-3
cdr3_aa: CSAIRVSGNTIYF

v_call: TRBV5-5
j_call: TRBJ1-5
cdr3_aa: CASSLLPSGTGYQPQHF

v_call: TRBV12-3/TRBV12-4
j_call: TRBJ2-1
cdr3_aa: CASSFDGGPKEINEQFF

v_call: TRBV11-3
j_call: TRBJ2-7
cdr3_aa: CASSLDAGFDYEQYF